Shown below are 2 T cell receptor beta chains from a single sample sequenced in a study of T cells in Graves' hyperthyroidism and ophthalmopathy. There were TCR beta CDR3 regions amplified from RNA transcripts. RT-PCR in the first round (using the HTBI primer set) targeted the TCR CDR3. TCRdb passed the multiplex PCR reads through MiXCR, listing each CDR3 protein once. The data show approximately 610,000 distinct CDR3 sequences, roughly 17% seen once. Sequencing was done on a sample of blood. Receptors were obtained from a woman between 18 and 29 years old with Graves' hyperthyroidism.

In its sample, this clonotype was seen many times. The DNA for the CDR3 is TGTGCCAGCAGTCTAGGGGGGACAGGGCCTAATCAGCCCCAGCATTTT. It codes for CASSLGGTGPNQPQHF. The gene calls are TRBV12-3 or TRBV12-4 and TRBJ1-5; 9 bases map to TRBD1. V lost 5 bases, J lost 4 bases, and 9 bases stayed unmatched. CDR3 length equals 16 residues.

CDR3 in amino acids: CASTRGRGPSYEQYF. In DNA form, the CDR3 reads TGTGCCAGCACCCGGGGGCGGGGACCCTCCTACGAGCAGTACTTC. This sequence joins TRBV7-2 and TRBJ2-7, with D perhaps TRBD1 or TRBD2 (6 bases each). Deletions cut 7 bases from V and 0 bases from J, with 16 bases between. Germline-derived CDR1 and CDR2 are SGHTA and FQGNSA. The CDR3 runs to 15 residues.